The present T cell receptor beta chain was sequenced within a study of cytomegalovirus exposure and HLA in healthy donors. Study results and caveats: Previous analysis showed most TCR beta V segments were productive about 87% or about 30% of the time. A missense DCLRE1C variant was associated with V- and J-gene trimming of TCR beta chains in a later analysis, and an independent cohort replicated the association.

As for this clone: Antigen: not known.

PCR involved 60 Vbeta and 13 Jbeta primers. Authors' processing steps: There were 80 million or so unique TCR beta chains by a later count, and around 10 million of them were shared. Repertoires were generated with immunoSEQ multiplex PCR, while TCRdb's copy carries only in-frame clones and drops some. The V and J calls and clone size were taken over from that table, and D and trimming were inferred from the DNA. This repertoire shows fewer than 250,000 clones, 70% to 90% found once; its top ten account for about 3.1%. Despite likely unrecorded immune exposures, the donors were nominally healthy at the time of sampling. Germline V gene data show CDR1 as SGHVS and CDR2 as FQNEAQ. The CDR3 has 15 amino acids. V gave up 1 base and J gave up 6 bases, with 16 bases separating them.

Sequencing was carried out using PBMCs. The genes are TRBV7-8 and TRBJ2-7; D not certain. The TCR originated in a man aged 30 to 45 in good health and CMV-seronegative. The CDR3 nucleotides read TGTGCCAGCAGCTTAGATCCGTCTCCCAATAGCGAGCAGTACTTC. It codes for CASSLDPSPNSEQYF.